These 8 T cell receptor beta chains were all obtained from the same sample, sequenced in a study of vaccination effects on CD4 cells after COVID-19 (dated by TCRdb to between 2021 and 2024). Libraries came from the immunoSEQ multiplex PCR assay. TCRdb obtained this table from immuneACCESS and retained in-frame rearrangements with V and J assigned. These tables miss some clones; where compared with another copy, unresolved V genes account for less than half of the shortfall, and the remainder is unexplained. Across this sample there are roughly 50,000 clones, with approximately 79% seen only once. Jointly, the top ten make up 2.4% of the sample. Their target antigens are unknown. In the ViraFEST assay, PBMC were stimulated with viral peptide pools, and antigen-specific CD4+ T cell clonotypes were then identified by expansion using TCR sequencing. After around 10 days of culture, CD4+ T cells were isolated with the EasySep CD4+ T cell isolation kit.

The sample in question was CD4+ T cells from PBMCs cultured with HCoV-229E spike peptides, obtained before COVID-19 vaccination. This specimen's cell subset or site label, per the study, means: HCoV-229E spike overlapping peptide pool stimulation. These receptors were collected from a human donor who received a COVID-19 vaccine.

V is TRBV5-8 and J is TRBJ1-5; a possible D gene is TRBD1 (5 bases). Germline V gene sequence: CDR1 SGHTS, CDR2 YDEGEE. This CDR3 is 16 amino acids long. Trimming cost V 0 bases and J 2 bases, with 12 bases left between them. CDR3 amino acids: CASSLAPGMGNQPQHF. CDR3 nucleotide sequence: TGTGCCAGCAGCTTGGCTCCAGGGATGGGCAATCAGCCCCAGCATTTT.

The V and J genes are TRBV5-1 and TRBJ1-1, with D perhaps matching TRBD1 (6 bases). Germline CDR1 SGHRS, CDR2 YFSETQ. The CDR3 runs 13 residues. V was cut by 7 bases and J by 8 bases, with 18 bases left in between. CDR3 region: CASGFEGGTEAFF. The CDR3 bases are TGCGCCAGCGGATTCGAGGGGGGAACCGAAGCTTTCTTT.

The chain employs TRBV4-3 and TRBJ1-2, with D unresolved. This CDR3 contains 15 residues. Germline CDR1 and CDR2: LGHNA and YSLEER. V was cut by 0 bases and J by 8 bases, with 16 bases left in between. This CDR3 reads CASSQDSWGWGGYTF. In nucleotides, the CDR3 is TGCGCCAGCAGCCAAGATTCATGGGGATGGGGAGGCTACACCTTC.

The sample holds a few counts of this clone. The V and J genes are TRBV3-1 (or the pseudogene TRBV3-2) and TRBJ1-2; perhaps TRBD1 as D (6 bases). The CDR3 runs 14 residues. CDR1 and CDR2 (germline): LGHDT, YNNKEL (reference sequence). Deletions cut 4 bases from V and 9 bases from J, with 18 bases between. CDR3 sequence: CASSPRRTAESYTF. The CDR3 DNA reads TGTGCCAGCAGCCCCCGGCGGACAGCCGAAAGCTACACCTTC.

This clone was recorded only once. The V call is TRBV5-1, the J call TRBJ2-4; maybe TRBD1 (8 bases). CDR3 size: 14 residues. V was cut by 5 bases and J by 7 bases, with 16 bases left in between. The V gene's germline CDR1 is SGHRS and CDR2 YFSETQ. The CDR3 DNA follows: TGCGCCAGCAGGGCAGGACAGGGAGGGAACATTCAGTACTTC. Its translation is CASRAGQGGNIQYF. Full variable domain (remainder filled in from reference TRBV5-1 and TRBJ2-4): KAGVTQTPRYLIKTRGQQVTLSCSPISGHRSVSWYQQTPGQGLQFLFEYFSETQRNKGNFPGRFSGRQFSNSRSEMNVSTLELGDSALYLCASRAGQGGNIQYFGAGTRLSVL.

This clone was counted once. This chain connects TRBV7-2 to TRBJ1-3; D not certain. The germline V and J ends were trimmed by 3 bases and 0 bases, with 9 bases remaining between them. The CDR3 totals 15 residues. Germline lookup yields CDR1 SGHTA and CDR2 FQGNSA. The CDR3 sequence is CASSFSRASGNTIYF. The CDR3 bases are TGTGCCAGCAGCTTCAGCAGAGCCTCTGGAAACACCATATATTTT.

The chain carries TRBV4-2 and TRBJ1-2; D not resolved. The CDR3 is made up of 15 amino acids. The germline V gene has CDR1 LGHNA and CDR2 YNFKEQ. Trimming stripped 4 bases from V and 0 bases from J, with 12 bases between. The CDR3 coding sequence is TGTGCCAGCAGCCTGGCAGACAACACTAACTATGGCTACACCTTC. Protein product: CASSLADNTNYGYTF.

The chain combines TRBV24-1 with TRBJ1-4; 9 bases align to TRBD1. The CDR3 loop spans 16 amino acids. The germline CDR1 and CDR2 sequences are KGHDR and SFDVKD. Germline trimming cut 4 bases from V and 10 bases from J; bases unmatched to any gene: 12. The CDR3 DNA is TGTGCCACCAGTGACTACTCGACAGGGGGAGATGTAAAACTGTTTTTT. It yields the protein CATSDYSTGGDVKLFF.